This TCR beta chain stems from a study of blood T cell repertoires in COVID-19. Study at large: COVID-19 samples, acute and convalescent, were from the United States, Italy and Spain. From T cells, B-cell-depleted T cells, or PBMCs came the material, which was cDNA or gDNA.

Authors' methods: Reference gene primers were amplified, and this amplification served to estimate nucleated cell counts. Generated by immunoSEQ multiplex PCR, the TCRdb table keeps only in-frame clones and is missing some. V, J and clone size were drawn from that table, and D and trimming were deduced from the DNA. Altogether 100,000 to 120,000 clones are present, 80% to 90% being singletons, with the ten largest covering about 17%. The sample holds one count of this clone. The specimen sequenced was peripheral blood. This TCR derives from a woman aged 55-69 years with acute or convalescent COVID-19.

The CDR3: CASSPRTGEEETQYF. The CDR3 DNA reads TGTGCCAGCAGCCCCCGGACAGGGGAGGAGGAGACCCAGTACTTC. This chain uses TRBV5-5 with TRBJ2-5; TRBD1 matches at 9 bases. Germline loops: CDR1 SGHKS, CDR2 YYEKEE (reference sequence). The junction had 9 bases not matched to a gene; V was cut back by 4 bases and J by 5 bases. This CDR3 spans 15 amino acids.